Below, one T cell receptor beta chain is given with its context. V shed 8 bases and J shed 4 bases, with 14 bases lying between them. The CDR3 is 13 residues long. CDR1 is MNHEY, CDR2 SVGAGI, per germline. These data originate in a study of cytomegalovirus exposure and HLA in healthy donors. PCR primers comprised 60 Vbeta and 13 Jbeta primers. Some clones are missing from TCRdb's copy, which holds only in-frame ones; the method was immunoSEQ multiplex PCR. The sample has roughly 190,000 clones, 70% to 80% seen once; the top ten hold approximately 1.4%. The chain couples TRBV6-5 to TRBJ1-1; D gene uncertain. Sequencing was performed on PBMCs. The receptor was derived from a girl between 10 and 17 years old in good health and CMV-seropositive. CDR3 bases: TGTGCCAGCTCATGGAACGGCGGCACTGAAGCTTTCTTT. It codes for CASSWNGGTEAFF.